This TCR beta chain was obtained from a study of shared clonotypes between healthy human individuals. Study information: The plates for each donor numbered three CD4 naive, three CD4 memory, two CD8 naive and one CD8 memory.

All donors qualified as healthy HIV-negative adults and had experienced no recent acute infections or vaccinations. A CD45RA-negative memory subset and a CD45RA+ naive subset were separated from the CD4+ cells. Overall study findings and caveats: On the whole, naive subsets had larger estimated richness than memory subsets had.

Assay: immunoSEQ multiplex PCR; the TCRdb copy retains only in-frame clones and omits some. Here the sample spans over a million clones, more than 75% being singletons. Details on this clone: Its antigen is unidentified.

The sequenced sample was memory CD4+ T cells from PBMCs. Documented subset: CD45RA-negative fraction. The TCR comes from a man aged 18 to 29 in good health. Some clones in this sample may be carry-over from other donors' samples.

CDR3 nucleotide sequence: TGTGCCAGCAGTTTAATTGGGTGGGACACCATATATTTT. Translating gives CASSLIGWDTIYF. V usage is TRBV28 and J usage is TRBJ1-3; no firm D call. V was cut by 2 bases and J by 8 bases, with 10 bases left in between. The CDR3 spans 13 residues. Germline loops: CDR1 MDHEN, CDR2 SYDVKM. Looking up the rest from reference TRBV28 and TRBJ1-3 gives the full variable domain: DVKVTQSSRYLVKRTGEKVFLECVQDMDHENMFWYRQDPGLGLRLIYFSYDVKMKEKGDIPEGYSVSREKKERFSLILESASTNQTSMYLCASSLIGWDTIYFGEGSWLTVV.